This T cell receptor beta chain was recorded in a study of blood T cell repertoires in COVID-19. Profiled with immunoSEQ multiplex PCR; TCRdb holds only in-frame clones, not every one. The repertoire includes just over 95,000 clones, 85% to 90% of them detected once, and approximately 15% sits in the top ten. The junction had 15 bases not matched to a gene; V was cut back by 4 bases and J by 3 bases. CDR3 size: 19 residues. Germline V lookup: CDR1 LNHDA, CDR2 SQIVND (reference sequence). V is TRBV19 and J is TRBJ1-6, with 7 nucleotides matching TRBD1. The TCR originated in a human donor in a cohort sampled during active COVID-19. The sample taken for sequencing was peripheral blood. CDR3 in amino acids: CASSTPPTDRAGYNSPLHF. CDR3 coding DNA: TGTGCCAGTAGTACCCCACCTACCGACAGGGCCGGCTATAATTCACCCCTCCACTTT.